This T cell receptor (beta chain) was identified during a study of beta chain features in type 1 diabetes. As for this clone: Its antigen is as yet unknown.

Germline V gives CDR1 MNHNY, CDR2 SVGAGI (reference sequence). V lost 5 bases and J lost 7; bases outside the gene matches: 10. The CDR3 loop spans 14 amino acids. Whole-study results and caveats: For Type 1 diabetes patients, all four CD4+ subsets carried TCRB CDR3s that were moderately but significantly shorter.

Reverse transcribing all isolated RNA meant expressed TCRB transcripts were sequenced. Sequenced by immunoSEQ multiplex PCR; TCRdb stores in-frame clones only, minus some. The sample lists 35,000 to 45,000 clones; over 50% were seen once. The clonotype originates from a man aged 30-40 years with type 1 diabetes. Some clones in this sample may be carry-over from other donors' samples. The sample taken for sequencing was Tregs from blood. This rearrangement joins TRBV6-6 to TRBJ2-5; TRBD1 aligns across 7 bases. The CDR3 region has the DNA TGTGCCAGCAGTCTACAGGGGTTGGAAGGGACCCAGTACTTC. This encodes CASSLQGLEGTQYF.